The 19 T cell receptor beta chains below were found in one sample sequenced in a study of blood T cell repertoires in COVID-19. TCRdb keeps only in-frame clones here, not all; method: immunoSEQ multiplex PCR. The sample records roughly 250,000 clones, around 89% being singletons. The sample taken for sequencing was peripheral blood. These receptor sequences come from a man aged 25-40 years with acute or convalescent COVID-19.

The chain uses TRBV5-1 and TRBJ1-1; D uncertain. Trimming shortened V by 4 bases and J by 4 bases, and 14 bases separated the two germline ends. Germline lookup yields CDR1 SGHRS and CDR2 YFSETQ. This CDR3 has 14 amino acids. In nucleotides, the CDR3 is TGCGCCAGCAGCCCAGGCCGGCTTGGCACTGAAGCTTTCTTT. It yields the protein CASSPGRLGTEAFF.

This chain links TRBV29-1 with TRBJ1-2; unclear D gene. The CDR3 sequence is 12 residues long. V shed 2 bases and J shed 5 bases, with 9 bases lying between them. From germline, CDR1 is SQVTM and CDR2 ANQGSEA. CDR3 amino acids: CSVERPGYGYTF. The CDR3 region has the DNA TGCAGCGTTGAACGACCAGGTTATGGCTACACCTTC.

The chain carries TRBV5-6 and TRBJ2-3, with D maybe TRBD1 (5 bases). This CDR3 comprises 16 residues. Between the trimmed V and J ends, which lost 1 base and 1 base, there was a span of 13 bases. Germline values: CDR1 SGHDT, CDR2 YYEEEE. The CDR3 region is CASSLRGRDGTDTQYF. The DNA for the CDR3 is TGTGCCAGCAGCTTGAGGGGCAGAGACGGCACAGATACGCAGTATTTT.

The rearrangement uses TRBV5-1 and TRBJ2-1; 11 positions match TRBD2. The trim removed 1 base at V and 8 bases at J, leaving 5 bases unmatched. The CDR3 is made up of 15 amino acids. The germline gives CDR1 SGHRS, CDR2 YFSETQ. The CDR3 bases are TGCGCCAGCAGCTTGACTAGCGGGAGCCTAGATGAGCAGTTCTTC. Translating it yields CASSLTSGSLDEQFF.

V usage is TRBV19 and J usage is TRBJ2-1; 10 bases align to TRBD1. Per the germline V gene, CDR1 is LNHDA and CDR2 is SQIVND (reference sequence). The CDR3 is 14 amino acids. With 5 bases clipped from V and 7 bases from J, the junction kept 5 bases outside the gene matches. DNA for the CDR3: TGTGCCAGTAGTCCGGGACAGGGGCGGAATGAGCAGTTCTTC. Amino acid sequence: CASSPGQGRNEQFF.

The chain carries TRBV19 and TRBJ2-1, with D possibly being TRBD2 (6 bases). The germline CDR1 and CDR2 sequences are LNHDA and SQIVND (reference sequence). The V gene lost 8 bases and the J gene lost 3 bases, with 14 bases spanning the gap. CDR3 length equals 14 residues. The DNA of the CDR3 is TGTGCCAGTGGACCACGGACTAACTACAATGAGCAGTTCTTC. It codes for CASGPRTNYNEQFF.

The gene calls are TRBV5-8 and TRBJ2-4; D perhaps matches TRBD2 (6 bases). Trimming removed 8 bases at V and 0 bases at J, with 18 bases between. Germline V CDR1 and CDR2: SGHTS, YDEGEE. This CDR3 has 16 residues. The CDR3 reads CARVDGDSIAKNIQYF. As DNA, the CDR3 is TGTGCCAGAGTAGACGGGGACTCTATAGCCAAAAACATTCAGTACTTC.

V usage is TRBV27 and J usage is TRBJ1-1; 7 nucleotides match TRBD1. This CDR3 contains 12 residues. Losses at the gene ends were 5 bases for V and 10 bases for J; bases not matched to a gene: 7. From germline, CDR1 is MNHEY and CDR2 SMNVEV (reference sequence). CDR3 sequence (DNA): TGTGCCAGCAGTGTCACAGGGGTGGGAGCTTTCTTT. Translating it yields CASSVTGVGAFF.

The count of this clone is one. The chain uses TRBV10-3 and TRBJ2-5; D perhaps matches TRBD2 (5 bases). There are 13 residues in the CDR3. V lost 5 bases and J lost 5, with 12 bases in between. CDR1 ENHRY and CDR2 SYGVKD come from the germline V gene. As DNA, the CDR3 is TGTGCCATCAGTCCCACGGGGTCGGAGACCCAGTACTTC. Translation: CAISPTGSETQYF.

The J gene is TRBJ1-5, the V gene TRBV21-1. TRBV21-1 is a pseudogene segment. CDR3 length: 20 amino acids. The CDR3 DNA reads as TGTGCCAGCAGCAAAGCAGTAATGGGGGGGGTTGGGAACCCAAATCAGCCCCAGCATTTT. Encoded protein: CASSKAVMGGVGNPNQPQHF.

This chain uses TRBV6-4 with TRBJ1-5; a weak D match, TRBD1 (5 bases). The CDR3 totals 13 residues. Trimming removed 6 bases at V and 0 bases at J, with 6 bases between. CDR1 is MRHNA and CDR2 is SNTAGT in the germline V gene. The CDR3 nucleotides are TGTGCCAGCAGCAGGGATAGCAATCAGCCCCAGCATTTT. It encodes CASSRDSNQPQHF.

This clone was seen just once. V and J are TRBV3-1 (or the pseudogene TRBV3-2) and TRBJ2-1; the D is unclear. This CDR3 contains 13 residues. Trimming took off 7 bases at V and 5 bases at J, with 12 bases between the two ends. Germline V gene lookup returns CDR1 LGHDT and CDR2 YNNKEL (reference sequence). CDR3 bases: TGTGCCAGCAAGCCACAGTGGAACAATGAGCAGTTCTTC. Amino acids: CASKPQWNNEQFF.

This chain uses TRBV9 with TRBJ1-6; 7 bases line up with TRBD1. Germline loops: CDR1 SGDLS, CDR2 YYNGEE. This CDR3 spans 16 amino acids. Unmatched junction bases numbered 7, after V lost 0 bases and J lost 7 bases. The CDR3 spells CASSVDGRGQNSPLHF. The CDR3 DNA is TGTGCCAGCAGCGTAGATGGCCGGGGACAGAATTCACCCCTCCACTTT. Filled out from reference TRBV9 and TRBJ1-6, the complete variable domain reads DSGVTQTPKHLITATGQRVTLRCSPRSGDLSVYWYQQSLDQGLQFLIQYYNGEERAKGNILERFSAQQFPDLHSELNLSSLELGDSALYFCASSVDGRGQNSPLHFGNGTRLTVT.

This chain links TRBV12-5 with TRBJ2-7, with D perhaps matching TRBD2 (6 bases). CDR1 LGHNT and CDR2 FRNRAP come from the germline V gene. This CDR3 is 11 amino acids long. V gave up 5 bases and J gave up 4 bases, with 6 bases separating them. The CDR3 DNA follows: TGTGCTAGTGGTGGGGGGTACGAGCAGTACTTC. It is translated as CASGGGYEQYF.

This clone was found once. The chain couples TRBV4-2 to TRBJ2-5; the match to TRBD2 covers 11 bases. This CDR3 is 19 amino acids long. V trimming: 1 base; J trimming: 5 bases; junction bases outside the gene matches: 15. Germline V gives CDR1 LGHNA, CDR2 YNFKEQ. CDR3 region: CASSQAGVAGGPEAETQYF. CDR3 DNA sequence: TGTGCCAGCAGCCAAGCGGGGGTAGCGGGAGGGCCCGAGGCCGAGACCCAGTACTTC.

The chain recombines TRBV7-2 with TRBJ2-5, with D possibly TRBD2 on 5 matching bases. Trimming removed 1 base at V and 3 bases at J, with 18 bases between. The germline V gene has CDR1 SGHTA and CDR2 FQGNSA. The CDR3 totals 17 residues. The CDR3 DNA sequence: TGTGCCAGCAGCTTAGTAGGAATCGGGGTCTTGGAAGAGACCCAGTACTTC. Translating gives CASSLVGIGVLEETQYF.

The chain joins TRBV9 to TRBJ2-3; perhaps TRBD2 as D (7 bases). Trimming left V 3 bases short and J 2 bases short, with 16 bases between. Germline loops: CDR1 SGDLS, CDR2 YYNGEE. The CDR3 is 16 residues long. The CDR3 bases are TGTGCCAGCAGCGCAAAGGGGGGACTACACACAGATACGCAGTATTTT. Translation: CASSAKGGLHTDTQYF. Full variable domain (remainder filled in from reference TRBV9 and TRBJ2-3): DSGVTQTPKHLITATGQRVTLRCSPRSGDLSVYWYQQSLDQGLQFLIQYYNGEERAKGNILERFSAQQFPDLHSELNLSSLELGDSALYFCASSAKGGLHTDTQYFGPGTRLTVL.

The V gene is TRBV5-8, the J gene TRBJ2-3; 13 bases line up with TRBD2. The germline V gene encodes CDR1 SGHTS and CDR2 YDEGEE. After removal of 2 bases from V and 2 bases from J, the junction contained 5 bases not matched to a gene. CDR3 length equals 17 residues. The CDR3 nucleotides are TGTGCCAGCAGCTTCGGACTAGCGGGGGACTCCACAGATACGCAGTATTTT. As protein: CASSFGLAGDSTDTQYF.

This chain uses TRBV11-3 with TRBJ2-3; no clear D. Trimming stripped 3 bases from V and 4 bases from J, with 5 bases between. The CDR3 totals 12 residues. Per the germline V gene, CDR1 is SGHNT and CDR2 is YENEEA. For the CDR3, the DNA is TGTGCCAGCAGCTTCGGTGCAGATACGCAGTATTTT. This translates into CASSFGADTQYF.